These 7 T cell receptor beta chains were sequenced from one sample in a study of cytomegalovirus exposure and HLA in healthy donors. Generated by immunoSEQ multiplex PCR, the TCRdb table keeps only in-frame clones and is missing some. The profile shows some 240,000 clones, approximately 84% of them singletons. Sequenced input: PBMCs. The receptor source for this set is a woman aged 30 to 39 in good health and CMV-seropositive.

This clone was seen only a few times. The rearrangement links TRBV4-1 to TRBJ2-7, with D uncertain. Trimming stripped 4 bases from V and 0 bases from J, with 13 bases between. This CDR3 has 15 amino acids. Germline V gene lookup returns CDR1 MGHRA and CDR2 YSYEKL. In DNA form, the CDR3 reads TGCGCCAGCAGCCTGCTCAGGTTCGACTCCTACGAGCAGTACTTC. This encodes CASSLLRFDSYEQYF.

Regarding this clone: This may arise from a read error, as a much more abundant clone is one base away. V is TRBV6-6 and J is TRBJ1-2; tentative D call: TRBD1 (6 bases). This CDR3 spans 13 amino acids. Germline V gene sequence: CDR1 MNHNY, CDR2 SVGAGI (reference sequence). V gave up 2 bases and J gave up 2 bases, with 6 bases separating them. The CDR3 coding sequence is TGTGCCAGCAGTTACGACAGGAACTATGGCTACACCTTC. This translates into CASSYDRNYGYTF.

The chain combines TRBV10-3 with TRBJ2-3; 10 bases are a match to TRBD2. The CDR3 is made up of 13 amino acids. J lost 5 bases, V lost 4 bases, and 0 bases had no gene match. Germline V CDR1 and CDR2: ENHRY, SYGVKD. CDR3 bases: TGTGCCATCAGTGGGACTAGCGGAGATACGCAGTATTTT. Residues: CAISGTSGDTQYF.

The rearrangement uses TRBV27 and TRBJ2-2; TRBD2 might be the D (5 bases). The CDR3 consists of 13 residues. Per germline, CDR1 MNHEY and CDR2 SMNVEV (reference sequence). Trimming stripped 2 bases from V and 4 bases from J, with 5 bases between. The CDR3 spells CASSLGGTGELFF. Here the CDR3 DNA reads TGTGCCAGCAGTTTAGGAGGCACCGGGGAGCTGTTTTTT.

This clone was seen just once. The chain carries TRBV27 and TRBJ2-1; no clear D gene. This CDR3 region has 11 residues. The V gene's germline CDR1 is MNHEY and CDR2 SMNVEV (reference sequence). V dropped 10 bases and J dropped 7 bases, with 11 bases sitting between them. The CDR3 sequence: CATSRLNEQFF. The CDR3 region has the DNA TGTGCCACCAGCCGGTTAAATGAGCAGTTCTTC.

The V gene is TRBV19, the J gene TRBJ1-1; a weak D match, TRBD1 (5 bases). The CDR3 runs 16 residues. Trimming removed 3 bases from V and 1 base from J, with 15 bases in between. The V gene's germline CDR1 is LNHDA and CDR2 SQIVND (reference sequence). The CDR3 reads CASSIVGAWGNTEAFF. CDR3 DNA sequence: TGTGCCAGTAGTATTGTTGGGGCTTGGGGGAACACTGAAGCTTTCTTT.

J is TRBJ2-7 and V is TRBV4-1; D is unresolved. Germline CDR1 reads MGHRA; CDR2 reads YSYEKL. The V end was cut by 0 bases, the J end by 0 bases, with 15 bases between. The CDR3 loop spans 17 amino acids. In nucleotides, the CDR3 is TGCGCCAGCAGCCAAGAAGAAGCCGCGGTGAGCTCCTACGAGCAGTACTTC. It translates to CASSQEEAAVSSYEQYF.